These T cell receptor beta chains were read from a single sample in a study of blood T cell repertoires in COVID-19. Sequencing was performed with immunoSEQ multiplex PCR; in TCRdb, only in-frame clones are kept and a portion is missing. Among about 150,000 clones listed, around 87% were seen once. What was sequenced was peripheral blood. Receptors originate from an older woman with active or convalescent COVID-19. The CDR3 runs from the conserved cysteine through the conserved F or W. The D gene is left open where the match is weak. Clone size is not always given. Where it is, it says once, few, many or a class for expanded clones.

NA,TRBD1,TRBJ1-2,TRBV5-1,CASSLGGTGEYGYTF,TGCGCCAGCAGCTTGGGCGGGACAGGGGAATATGGCTACACCTTC
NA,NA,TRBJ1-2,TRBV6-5,CASSYSAGEGYTF,TGTGCCAGCAGTTACTCAGCAGGGGAGGGCTACACCTTC
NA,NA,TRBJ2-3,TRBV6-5,CASTGWGDTDTQYF,TGTGCCAGCACTGGGTGGGGGGACACAGATACGCAGTATTTT
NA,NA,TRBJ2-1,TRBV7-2,CASGGQLSYNEQFF,TGTGCCAGCGGAGGACAGCTCTCCTACAATGAGCAGTTCTTC
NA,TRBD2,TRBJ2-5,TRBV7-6,CASTSGSGAYQETQYF,TGTGCCAGCACCTCGGGTAGCGGGGCGTACCAAGAGACCCAGTACTTC
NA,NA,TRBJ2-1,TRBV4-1,CASSQATGTRSYNEQFF,TGCGCCAGCAGCCAGGCGACCGGGACAAGGTCCTACAATGAGCAGTTCTTC
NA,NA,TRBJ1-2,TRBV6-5,CASSSPSNYGYTF,TGTGCCAGCAGTTCCCCTTCCAACTATGGCTACACCTTC
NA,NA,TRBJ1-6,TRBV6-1,CASSEGQHSPLHF,TGTGCCAGCAGTGAAGGACAGCATTCACCCCTCCACTTT
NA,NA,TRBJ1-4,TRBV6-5,CASSYSGGVNEKLFF,TGTGCCAGCAGTTACTCGGGAGGGGTGAATGAAAAACTGTTTTTT
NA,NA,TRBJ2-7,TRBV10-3,CAISVDPWAEQYF,TGTGCCATCAGTGTCGACCCTTGGGCCGAGCAGTACTTC
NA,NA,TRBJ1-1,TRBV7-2,CASTSGHLNTEAFF,TGTGCCAGCACCTCGGGACACTTGAACACTGAAGCTTTCTTT
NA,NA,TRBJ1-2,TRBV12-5,CASANPIGGTNYGYTF,TGTGCTAGTGCCAACCCGATTGGGGGGACTAACTATGGCTACACCTTC
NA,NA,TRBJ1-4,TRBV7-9,CASSSSPSGEKLFF,TGTGCCAGCAGCTCCAGCCCTAGCGGCGAAAAACTGTTTTTT
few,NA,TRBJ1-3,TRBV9,CASSVLSGPGNTIYF,TGTGCCAGCAGCGTATTGAGTGGTCCTGGAAACACCATATATTTT
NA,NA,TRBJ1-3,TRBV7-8,CASSLAPTGQTNTIYF,TGTGCCAGCAGCTTAGCGCCTACCGGACAGACAAACACCATATATTTT
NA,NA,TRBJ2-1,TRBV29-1,CSVQDTNNEQFF,TGCAGCGTCCAAGACACCAACAATGAGCAGTTCTTC
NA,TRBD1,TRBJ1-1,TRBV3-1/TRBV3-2,CASSQAGGNAEAFF,TGTGCCAGCAGCCAGGCAGGGGGCAACGCTGAAGCTTTCTTT
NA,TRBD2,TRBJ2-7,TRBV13,CASSLKRGGPYEQYF,TGTGCCAGCAGCTTAAAGCGGGGGGGACCCTACGAGCAGTACTTC
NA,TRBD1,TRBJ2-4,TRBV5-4,CASGRQGAPIQYF,TGTGCCAGCGGTCGTCAGGGGGCCCCCATTCAGTACTTC
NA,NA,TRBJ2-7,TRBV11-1,CASSLQGYEQYF,TGTGCCAGCAGCCTACAGGGCTACGAGCAGTACTTC
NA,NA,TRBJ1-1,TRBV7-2,CASSLGTATEAFF,TGTGCCAGCAGCTTAGGGACAGCCACTGAAGCTTTCTTT
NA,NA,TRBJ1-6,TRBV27,CASSLSGGGSPLHF,TGTGCCAGCAGTTTGAGCGGGGGGGGATCACCCCTCCACTTT
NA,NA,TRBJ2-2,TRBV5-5,CASSFGTRGNTGELFF,TGTGCCAGCAGCTTCGGGACAAGGGGCAACACCGGGGAGCTGTTTTTT
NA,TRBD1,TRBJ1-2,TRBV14,CASSLRQGNEGYTF,TGTGCCAGCAGCTTACGACAGGGAAATGAAGGCTACACCTTC
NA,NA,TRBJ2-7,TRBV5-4,CASSLFYQEGEQYF,TGTGCCAGCAGCTTGTTTTATCAGGAGGGGGAGCAGTACTTC
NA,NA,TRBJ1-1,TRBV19,CASSAQNLNTEAFF,TGTGCCAGTAGTGCACAGAACTTGAACACTGAAGCTTTCTTT
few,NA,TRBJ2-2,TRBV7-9,CASRDRNTGELFF,TGTGCCAGCAGGGACAGAAACACCGGGGAGCTGTTTTTT
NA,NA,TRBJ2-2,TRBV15,CATSLRGAGELFF,TGTGCCACCAGCTTACGAGGCGCCGGGGAGCTGTTTTTT
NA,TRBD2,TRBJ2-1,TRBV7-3,CASSSAGGSYNEQFF,TGTGCCAGCAGCTCAGCGGGGGGATCCTACAATGAGCAGTTCTTC
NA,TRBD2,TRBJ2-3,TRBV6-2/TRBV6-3,CASSYSSSGGTDTQYF,TGTGCCAGCAGTTACTCGAGCAGCGGGGGCACAGATACGCAGTATTTT
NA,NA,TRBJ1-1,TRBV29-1,CSAVPQQGEAFF,TGCAGCGCCGTGCCTCAGCAGGGGGAAGCTTTCTTT
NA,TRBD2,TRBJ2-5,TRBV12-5,CASGLFSGGSETQYF,TGTGCTAGTGGTTTGTTTAGCGGGGGGTCAGAGACCCAGTACTTC
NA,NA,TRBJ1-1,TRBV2,CASSDGAGKAFF,TGTGCCAGCAGTGATGGGGCAGGAAAAGCTTTCTTT
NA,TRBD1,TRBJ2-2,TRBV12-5,CASGDGQGSPGELFF,TGTGCTAGTGGAGACGGACAGGGGAGTCCCGGGGAGCTGTTTTTT
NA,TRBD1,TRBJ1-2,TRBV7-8,CASSLGQRGYTF,TGTGCCAGCAGCCTGGGACAGCGAGGCTACACCTTC
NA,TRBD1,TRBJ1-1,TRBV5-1,CASSFTGGANTEAFF,TGCGCCAGCAGCTTCACAGGGGGCGCGAACACTGAAGCTTTCTTT
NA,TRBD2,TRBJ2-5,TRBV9,CASSLFTSGETQYF,TGTGCCAGCAGCCTTTTCACTAGCGGTGAGACCCAGTACTTC
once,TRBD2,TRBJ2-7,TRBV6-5,CASRPLAGAEQYF,TGTGCCAGCAGGCCACTAGCGGGGGCCGAGCAGTACTTC
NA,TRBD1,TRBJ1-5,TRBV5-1,CASSLRTGMDQPQHF,TGCGCCAGCAGCTTAAGGACAGGTATGGATCAGCCCCAGCATTTT
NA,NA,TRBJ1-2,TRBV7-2,CASSPTGDNYGYTF,TGTGCCAGCAGCCCCACAGGCGATAACTATGGCTACACCTTC
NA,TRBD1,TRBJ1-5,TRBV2,CASSEVQGGQPQHF,TGTGCCAGCAGTGAGGTCCAGGGGGGTCAGCCCCAGCATTTT
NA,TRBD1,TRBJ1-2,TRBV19,CASSGTGNGYTF,TGTGCCAGTAGTGGGACAGGGAATGGCTACACCTTC
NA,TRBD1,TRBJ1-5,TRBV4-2,CASSQTGTAGDQPQHF,TGTGCCAGCAGCCAAACCGGGACAGCGGGGGATCAGCCCCAGCATTTT
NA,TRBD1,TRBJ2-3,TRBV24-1,CATSPGQAYTDTQYF,TGTGCCACCAGTCCCGGACAGGCCTACACAGATACGCAGTATTTT
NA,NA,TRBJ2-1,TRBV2,CASSEGSTSYNEQFF,TGTGCCAGCAGTGAGGGCAGTACGTCCTACAATGAGCAGTTCTTC
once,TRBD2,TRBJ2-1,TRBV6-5,CASSRAGDYNEQFF,TGTGCCAGCAGTCGCGCGGGGGACTACAATGAGCAGTTCTTC
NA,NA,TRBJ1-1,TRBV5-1,CASSPDPTGNTEAFF,TGCGCCAGCAGCCCGGATCCTACAGGGAACACTGAAGCTTTCTTT
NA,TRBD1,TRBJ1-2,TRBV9,CASSVMTTGSYGYTF,TGTGCCAGCAGCGTAATGACGACAGGGTCCTATGGCTACACCTTC
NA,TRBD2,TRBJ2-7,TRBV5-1,CASSFRGGEHYEQYF,TGCGCCAGCAGCTTTCGCGGGGGGGAACACTACGAGCAGTACTTC
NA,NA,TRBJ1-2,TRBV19,CASSIAQAINYGYTF,TGTGCCAGTAGTATTGCCCAGGCAATTAACTATGGCTACACCTTC
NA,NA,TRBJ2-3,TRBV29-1,CSVTRTATDTQYF,TGCAGCGTTACTAGGACAGCCACAGATACGCAGTATTTT
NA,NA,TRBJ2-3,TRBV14,CASSRDIPPDTQYF,TGTGCCAGCAGCCGGGACATTCCCCCAGATACGCAGTATTTT
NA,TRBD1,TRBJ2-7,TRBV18,CASSMVGTGLGEQYF,TGTGCCAGCTCGATGGTCGGGACAGGGTTGGGAGAGCAGTACTTC
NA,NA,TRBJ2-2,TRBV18,CASSRQGTGELFF,TGTGCCAGCTCGCGTCAGGGAACCGGGGAGCTGTTTTTT
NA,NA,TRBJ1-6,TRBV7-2,CASSLAGGTNSPLHF,TGTGCCAGCAGCTTAGCCGGGGGAACCAATTCACCCCTCCACTTT
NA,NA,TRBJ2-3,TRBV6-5,CASSYRGPQDTQYF,TGTGCCAGCAGTTACAGGGGTCCCCAAGATACGCAGTATTTT
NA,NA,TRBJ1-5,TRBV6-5,CASRTGHAIEHF,TGTGCCAGCAGGACGGGACATGCCATTGAGCATTTT
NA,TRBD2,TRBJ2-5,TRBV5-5,CASSSGGIQETQYF,TGTGCCAGCAGCAGCGGGGGGATCCAAGAGACCCAGTACTTC
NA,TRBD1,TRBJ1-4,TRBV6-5,CASSYRTGGYLFF,TGTGCCAGCAGTTACCGGACAGGGGGCTATCTGTTTTTT
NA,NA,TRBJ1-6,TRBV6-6,CASSYEGGNSPLHF,TGTGCCAGCAGTTACGAGGGGGGGAATTCACCCCTCCACTTT